Described below is a single T cell receptor (beta chain) sequence and its context. This sample was included in a study of T cells in Graves' hyperthyroidism and ophthalmopathy. From RNA transcripts, TCR beta CDR3 regions were amplified. The TCR CDR3 was amplified in a first-round RT-PCR using the HTBI primer set. One entry per CDR3 protein results from TCRdb running MiXCR on the multiplex PCR reads. The sample holds under 350,000 distinct CDR3 sequences, 10% to 15% seen once. The CDR3 has 13 residues. In germline, CDR1 is SQVTM, CDR2 ANQGSEA. J was trimmed by 4 bases and V by 5 bases; bases with no gene match: 6.

This TCR was recovered from a woman younger than 45 with Graves' hyperthyroidism that later progressed to Graves' ophthalmopathy. The source material was blood. The rearrangement links TRBV29-1 to TRBJ1-1, with TRBD1 matching 8 bases. The CDR3, as DNA: TGCAGCGTTCCTACAGGGGGGTCCACTGAAGCTTTCTTT. Its translation: CSVPTGGSTEAFF.